These 10 T cell receptor beta chains were all obtained from the same sample, sequenced in a study of CD8 T cells in Susac syndrome. Reverse transcription of roughly 0.5 to 1 ug RNA used random hexamers. TCRdb re-analysed the immunoSEQ multiplex PCR reads in MiXCR, keeping a single row per CDR3 protein. The sample has fewer than 200,000 distinct CDR3 sequences, 85% to 95% seen once; the top ten hold over 0.095%. The sequenced material came from CD4+ T cells from PBMCs. These receptor sequences come from a human donor with Susac syndrome.

The V call is TRBV18, the J call TRBJ1-4; a weak D match, TRBD1 (6 bases). This CDR3 comprises 15 residues. CDR1 is KGHSH, CDR2 LQKENI, per germline. The germline V and J ends were trimmed by 5 bases and 6 bases, with 16 bases remaining between them. The CDR3 DNA is TGTGCCAGCTCAACCAGCAGGGGCCCTGATGAAAAACTGTTTTTT. Protein product: CASSTSRGPDEKLFF.

The CDR3 reads CASSPETGSSYNEQFF. CDR3 coding DNA: TGTGCCAGCAGCCCGGAGACAGGGAGCTCCTACAATGAGCAGTTCTTC. V is TRBV5-6 and J is TRBJ2-1, with 7 nucleotides matching TRBD1. Germline CDR1 SGHDT, CDR2 YYEEEE. The J segment lost 0 bases and the V segment lost 4 bases, leaving 7 bases of the junction unmatched. The CDR3 sequence is 16 residues long.

V is TRBV7-2 and J is TRBJ2-5, with 11 bases that match TRBD1. This CDR3 has 16 amino acids. Germline-derived CDR1 and CDR2 are SGHTA and FQGNSA. Trimming at V came to 3 bases and at J to 2 bases, leaving 5 bases not matched to a gene. CDR3 loop: CASSFPGQGGQETQYF. CDR3 nucleotide sequence: TGTGCCAGCAGCTTCCCGGGACAGGGGGGACAAGAGACCCAGTACTTC.

The rearrangement links TRBV27 to TRBJ2-5; D remains ambiguous. CDR1 and CDR2 from the germline V gene are MNHEY and SMNVEV (reference sequence). The CDR3 consists of 14 residues. Trimming removed 3 bases at V and 9 bases at J, with 17 bases between. In nucleotides, the CDR3 is TGTGCCAGCAGTTTCAGACAAGGCCTAGGGTCCCAGTACTTC. Its translation is CASSFRQGLGSQYF.

The V gene is TRBV11-1, the J gene TRBJ2-2; 8 bases map to TRBD1. The CDR3 covers 14 residues. CDR1 SGHAT and CDR2 FQDESV come from the germline V gene (reference sequence). V shed 6 bases and J 5 bases; nucleotides not matched to a gene: 5. Here the CDR3 reads CASRDTGGTGELFF. The CDR3 region has the DNA TGTGCCAGCAGGGACACAGGGGGAACCGGGGAGCTGTTTTTT.

The chain recombines TRBV6-1 with TRBJ2-6, with TRBD1 matching 9 bases. The junction had 7 bases not matched to a gene; V was cut back by 4 bases and J by 0 bases. Per germline, CDR1 MNHNS and CDR2 SASEGT. The CDR3 has 18 residues. CDR3 residues: CASSVVGQGLSGANVLTF. The CDR3 nucleotides read TGTGCCAGCAGTGTGGTGGGACAGGGACTCTCTGGGGCCAACGTCCTGACTTTC.

This clonotype has just one count. The chain recombines TRBV27 with TRBJ2-2, with D perhaps being TRBD1 or TRBD2 (5 bases each). V gave up 5 bases and J gave up 6 bases, with 10 bases separating them. CDR1 is MNHEY, CDR2 SMNVEV, per germline (reference sequence). The CDR3 length is 13 residues. CDR3 sequence reads: CASSGTPAGELFF. The CDR3 DNA is TGTGCCAGCAGTGGGACCCCCGCCGGGGAGCTGTTTTTT.

The chain links TRBV7-2 to TRBJ2-1; TRBD2 matches at 9 bases. V was clipped by 7 bases and J by 4 bases; unmatched bases: 8. The CDR3 consists of 15 residues. Germline assignment: CDR1 SGHTA and CDR2 FQGNSA. The CDR3, as DNA: TGTGCCAGCATCCCAACGGGACTAGCTTACAATGAGCAGTTCTTC. It specifies CASIPTGLAYNEQFF.

The chain joins TRBV4-2 to TRBJ2-7; 10 bases match TRBD2. The CDR3 covers 15 residues. The J segment lost 1 base and the V segment lost 3 bases, leaving 3 bases of the junction unmatched. The germline V gene has CDR1 LGHNA and CDR2 YNFKEQ. CDR3 loop: CASSHASGGSYEQYF. The CDR3, as DNA: TGTGCCAGCAGCCACGCTAGCGGGGGTTCCTACGAGCAGTACTTC.

The chain links TRBV12-3 or TRBV12-4 to TRBJ1-2; D is uncertain. The CDR3 covers 13 residues. V gave up 5 bases and J gave up 2 bases, with 9 bases separating them. As DNA, the CDR3 is TGTGCCAGCAGTCCAACCTGGAACTATGGCTACACCTTC. Translated: CASSPTWNYGYTF.